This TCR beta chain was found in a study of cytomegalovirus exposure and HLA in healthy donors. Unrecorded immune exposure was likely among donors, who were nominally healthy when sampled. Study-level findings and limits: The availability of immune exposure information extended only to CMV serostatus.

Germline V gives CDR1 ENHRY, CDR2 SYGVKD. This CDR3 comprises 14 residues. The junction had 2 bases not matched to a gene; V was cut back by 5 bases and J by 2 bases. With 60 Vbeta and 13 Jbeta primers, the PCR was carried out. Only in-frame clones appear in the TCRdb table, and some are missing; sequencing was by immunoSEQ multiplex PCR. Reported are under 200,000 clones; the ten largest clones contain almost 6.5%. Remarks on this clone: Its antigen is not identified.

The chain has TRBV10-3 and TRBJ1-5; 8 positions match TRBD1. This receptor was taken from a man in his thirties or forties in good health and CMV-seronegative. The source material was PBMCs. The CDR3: CAISPGQGNQPQHF. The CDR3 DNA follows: TGTGCCATCAGTCCGGGACAGGGCAATCAGCCCCAGCATTTT.